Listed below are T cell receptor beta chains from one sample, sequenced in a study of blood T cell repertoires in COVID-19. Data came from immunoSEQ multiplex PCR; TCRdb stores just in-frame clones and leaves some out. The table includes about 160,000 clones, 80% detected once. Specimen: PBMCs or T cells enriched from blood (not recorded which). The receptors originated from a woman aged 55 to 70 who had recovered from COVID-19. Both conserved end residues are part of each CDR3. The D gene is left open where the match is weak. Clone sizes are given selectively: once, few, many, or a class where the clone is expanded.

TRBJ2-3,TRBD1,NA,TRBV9,TGTGCCAGCAGCACCGGGACAGGGGCCAGCACAGATACGCAGTATTTT,CASSTGTGASTDTQYF
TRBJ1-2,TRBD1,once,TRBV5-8,TGTGCCAGCAGCTTGATCCCAGGGGGCGGTGGCTATGGCTACACCTTC,CASSLIPGGGGYGYTF
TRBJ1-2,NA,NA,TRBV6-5,TGTGCCAGCAGTTACGGCAGGGCCGCGCCGGCCTACACCTTC,CASSYGRAAPAYTF
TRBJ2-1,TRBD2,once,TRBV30,TGTGCCTGGACCCCTCTAGCGGGGGGGACGGGTGAGCAGTTCTTC,CAWTPLAGGTGEQFF
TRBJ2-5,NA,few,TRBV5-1,TGCGCCAGCAGCTTAACCAGGCAAGAGACCCAGTACTTC,CASSLTRQETQYF
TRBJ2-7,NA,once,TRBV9,TGTGCCAGCAGCGTAGGGGTGGGGGGGCCCCACGAGCAGTACTTC,CASSVGVGGPHEQYF
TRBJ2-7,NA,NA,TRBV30,TGTGCCTGGACCACCGGCGCAGGGTCCTACGAGCAGTACTTC,CAWTTGAGSYEQYF
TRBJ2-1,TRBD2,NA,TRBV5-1,TGCGCCAGCAGCTTGTCCACGGGACTAGGCAATGAGCAGTTCTTC,CASSLSTGLGNEQFF
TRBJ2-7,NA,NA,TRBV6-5,TGTGCCAGCAGTTACTCGGGCCTTACTTACGAGCAGTACTTC,CASSYSGLTYEQYF
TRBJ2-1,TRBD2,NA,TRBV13,TGTGCCAGCAGCTTAGGAAATAGCGGGTACAATGAGCAGTTCTTC,CASSLGNSGYNEQFF
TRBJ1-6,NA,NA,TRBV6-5,TGTGCCAGCAGGGAGGGAATCGCTTCACCCCTCCACTTT,CASREGIASPLHF
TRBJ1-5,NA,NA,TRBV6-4,TGTGCCAGCAGTGAAGAACAGGGTTATCAGCCCCAGCATTTT,CASSEEQGYQPQHF
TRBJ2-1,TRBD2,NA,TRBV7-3,TGTGCCAGCAGCCCTCGGGGGGGAAACAATGAGCAGTTCTTC,CASSPRGGNNEQFF
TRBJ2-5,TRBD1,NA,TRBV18,TGTGCCAGCTCACAGCCGGGGACAGGGGAAGAGACCCAGTACTTC,CASSQPGTGEETQYF
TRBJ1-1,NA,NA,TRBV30,TGTGCCTGGGAAGAGCGGACTGAAGCTTTCTTT,CAWEERTEAFF
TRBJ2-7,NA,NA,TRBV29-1,TGCAGCGTGGCCAGGGGCTACGAGCAGTACTTC,CSVARGYEQYF
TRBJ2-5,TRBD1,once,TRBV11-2,TGTGCCAGCAGCGCGGACAGGCAAGAGACCCAGTACTTC,CASSADRQETQYF
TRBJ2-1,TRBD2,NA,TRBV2,TGTGCCAGCAGGACCCCACTAGCGGGGGGGCGGAATGAGCAGTTCTTC,CASRTPLAGGRNEQFF
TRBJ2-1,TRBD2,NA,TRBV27,TGTGCCAGCAGTTTTGAGCCTTGGGCGGGGGGGTATAATGAGCAGTTCTTC,CASSFEPWAGGYNEQFF
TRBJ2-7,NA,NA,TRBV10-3,TGTGCCATCAGTGAGTCGGAGAGTCGCGAGCAGTACTTC,CAISESESREQYF
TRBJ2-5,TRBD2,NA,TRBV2,TGTGCCACCGACTCGGGAGCGGGGAGCCGAGAGACCCAGTACTTC,CATDSGAGSRETQYF
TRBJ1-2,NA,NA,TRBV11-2,TGTGCCAGCAGCTTAGATCCCACACAGGTTTTCTATGGCTACACCTTC,CASSLDPTQVFYGYTF